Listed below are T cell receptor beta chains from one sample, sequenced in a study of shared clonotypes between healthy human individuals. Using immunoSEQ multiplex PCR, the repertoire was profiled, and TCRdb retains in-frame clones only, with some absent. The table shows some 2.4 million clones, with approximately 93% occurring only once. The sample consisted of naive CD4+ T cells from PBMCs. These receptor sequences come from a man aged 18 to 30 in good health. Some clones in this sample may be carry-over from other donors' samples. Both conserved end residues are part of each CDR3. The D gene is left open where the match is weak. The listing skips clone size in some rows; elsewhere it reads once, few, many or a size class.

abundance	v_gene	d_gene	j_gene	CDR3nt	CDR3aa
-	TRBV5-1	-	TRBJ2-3	TGCGCCAGCAGCTTGGATGGCAGGCCCACAGATACGCAGTATTTT	CASSLDGRPTDTQYF
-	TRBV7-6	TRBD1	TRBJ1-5	TGTGCCAGCAGCTTAGAAGGGGGCCAAGATCAGCCCCAGCATTTT	CASSLEGGQDQPQHF
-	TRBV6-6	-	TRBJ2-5	TGTGCCAGCTCCAACATGGGGGGGACCCAGTACTTC	CASSNMGGTQYF
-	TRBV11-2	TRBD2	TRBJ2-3	TGTGCCAGCAGCTTGGTAGCGGGAGGTGTTACAGATACGCAGTATTTT	CASSLVAGGVTDTQYF
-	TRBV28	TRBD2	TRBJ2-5	TGTGCCAGCAGTTTGATTACTAGCGGGAGTTGGGCCCAGTACTTC	CASSLITSGSWAQYF
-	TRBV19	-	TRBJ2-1	TGTGCCAGTAGTATTCTGGTCCCCTACAATGAGCAGTTCTTC	CASSILVPYNEQFF
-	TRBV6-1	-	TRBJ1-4	TGTGCCAGCAGTGGTATTCGGCAGATTAATGAAAAACTGTTTTTT	CASSGIRQINEKLFF
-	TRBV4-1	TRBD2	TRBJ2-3	TGCGCCAGCAGCGCGAGACTAGCGGACACAGATACGCAGTATTTT	CASSARLADTDTQYF
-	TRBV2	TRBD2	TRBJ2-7	TGTGCCAGCAATCCTAGCGGTACGAACTCCTACGAGCAGTACTTC	CASNPSGTNSYEQYF
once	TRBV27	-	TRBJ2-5	TGTGCCAGCAGTCCATCTCCCCCCCAAGGGTCGACCCAGTACTTC	CASSPSPPQGSTQYF
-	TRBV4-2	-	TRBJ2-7	TGTGCCAGCAGCCAAACCCGTTACGAGCAGTACTTC	CASSQTRYEQYF
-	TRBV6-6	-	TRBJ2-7	TGTGCCAGCAGTTACGTGGACACAGCCTACGAGCAGTACTTC	CASSYVDTAYEQYF
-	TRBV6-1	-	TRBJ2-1	TGTGCCAGCAGTGAATTGAAGGGGCGAGTGCAGTTCTTC	CASSELKGRVQFF
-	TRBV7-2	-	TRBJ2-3	TGTGCCAGCAGCTTAGGTCCTCAGGGCACAGATACGCAGTATTTT	CASSLGPQGTDTQYF
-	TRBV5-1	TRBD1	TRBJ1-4	TGCGCCAGCAGGAGGGGGCGAAATGAAAAACTGTTTTTT	CASRRGRNEKLFF
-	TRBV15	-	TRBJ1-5	TGTGCCACCAGCGGTGAGGACAGTAGCGGTCAGCCCCAGCATTTT	CATSGEDSSGQPQHF
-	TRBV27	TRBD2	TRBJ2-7	TGTGCCAGCACCCGGACTAGCGGGAGTAAAGAGCAGTACTTC	CASTRTSGSKEQYF
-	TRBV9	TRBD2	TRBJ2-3	TGTGCCAGCAGCGTAGCTCTCGGAGCGGGAGGGGGAAGTTCCACAGATACGCAGTATTTT	CASSVALGAGGGSSTDTQYF
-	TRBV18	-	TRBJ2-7	TGTGCCAGCTCACCAGTCGGACAGAGAGAATACGAGCAGTACTTC	CASSPVGQREYEQYF
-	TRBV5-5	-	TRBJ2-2	TGTGCCAGCAGCTTGGCGGGGGGCTCGAACACCGGGGAGCTGTTTTTT	CASSLAGGSNTGELFF
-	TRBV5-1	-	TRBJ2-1	TGCGCCAGCAGCCCCCATAGCGGAGGCGTCAATGAGCAGTTCTTC	CASSPHSGGVNEQFF
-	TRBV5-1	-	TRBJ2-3	TGCGCCAGCAGCTTTTCAGGGGGCACAGATACGCAGTATTTT	CASSFSGGTDTQYF
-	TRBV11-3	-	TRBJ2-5	TGTGCCAGCAGCTTGGGGCAGGGTTTCGGAAAGACCCAGTACTTC	CASSLGQGFGKTQYF
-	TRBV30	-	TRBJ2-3	TGTGCCAGCGGCGGGCAGATGTCCGGGACAGATACGCAGTATTTT	CASGGQMSGTDTQYF
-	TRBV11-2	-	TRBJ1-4	TGTGCCAGCAGTCAATGGGGAAGGGAAAAACTGTTTTTT	CASSQWGREKLFF
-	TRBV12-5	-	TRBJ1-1	TGTGCTAGTGGTCCATCGACAGGTCCTGAAGCTTTCTTT	CASGPSTGPEAFF
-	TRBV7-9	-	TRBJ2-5	TGTGCCAGCAGCTTAGCGGGAGGATACGAGACCCAGTACTTC	CASSLAGGYETQYF
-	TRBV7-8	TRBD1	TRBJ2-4	TGTGCCAGCAGCTCAGACAGGGGAAGAAACATTCAGTACTTC	CASSSDRGRNIQYF
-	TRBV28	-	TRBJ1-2	TGTGCCAGCAGCCCCGGCCTGCTGAGCTATGGCTACACCTTC	CASSPGLLSYGYTF
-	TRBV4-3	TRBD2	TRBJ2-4	TGCGCCAGCAGCCAAATCGCGGGAGGGTCCAAAAACATTCAGTACTTC	CASSQIAGGSKNIQYF
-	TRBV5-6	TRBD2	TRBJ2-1	TGTGCCAGCAGCTTGTTTAGCGGGGGATACAATGAGCAGTTCTTC	CASSLFSGGYNEQFF
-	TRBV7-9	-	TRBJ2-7	TGTGCCAGCAGCTTGGGTTCCGGGACTGTGTCCTACGAGCAGTACTTC	CASSLGSGTVSYEQYF
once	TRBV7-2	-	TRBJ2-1	TGTGCCAGCAGCTTAGTGCCGGACAATGAGCAGTTCTTC	CASSLVPDNEQFF
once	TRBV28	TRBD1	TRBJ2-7	TGTGCCAGCACCCCCCCCTCGATGAGGGACAGGCGCTCCTACGAGCAGTACTTC	CASTPPSMRDRRSYEQYF
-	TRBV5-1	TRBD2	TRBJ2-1	TGCGCCAGCAGCTCCGGTGGGCTAGCGGCCTACAATGAGCAGTTCTTC	CASSSGGLAAYNEQFF
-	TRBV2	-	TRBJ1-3	TGTGCCGGACGACAGGAGGGAAACACCATATATTTT	CAGRQEGNTIYF
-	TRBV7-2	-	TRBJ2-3	TGTGCCAGCAGCGGGGGGAAGTTGGGTGGGGCAGATACGCAGTATTTT	CASSGGKLGGADTQYF
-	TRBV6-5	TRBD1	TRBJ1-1	TGTGCCAGCAGTTACCGACAGGGGGGCGTTGCTGGCTCTTTCTTT	CASSYRQGGVAGSFF
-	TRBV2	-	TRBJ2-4	TGTGCCAGCAGTGTGCAACAGGTAGCCAAAAACATTCAGTACTTC	CASSVQQVAKNIQYF
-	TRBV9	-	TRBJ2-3	TGTGCCAGCAGCGTAGACGGTGGGAGAGGTCCAGATACGCAGTATTTT	CASSVDGGRGPDTQYF
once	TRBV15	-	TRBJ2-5	TGTGCCACCAGCAGAGAAAGACCCCGCGGAGAGACCCAGTACTTC	CATSRERPRGETQYF
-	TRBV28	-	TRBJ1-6	TGTGCCAGCAGCCGGGCGACAGTCCCCCTCCACTTT	CASSRATVPLHF
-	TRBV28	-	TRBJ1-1	TGTGCCAGCAGTCTCGTGGGGGAAGCTTTCTTT	CASSLVGEAFF
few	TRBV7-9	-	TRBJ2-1	TGTGCCAGCAGCAAGACTAGGGACAATGAGCAGTTCTTC	CASSKTRDNEQFF
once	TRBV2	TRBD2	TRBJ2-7	TGTGCCAGCAGTTCGCGGACTAGCGGGAGGGACGAGCAGTACTTC	CASSSRTSGRDEQYF